The clone carrying this T cell receptor beta chain was counted a single time. The antigen remains undetermined. This record comes from a study of cytomegalovirus exposure and HLA in healthy donors. Both 60 Vbeta primers and 13 Jbeta primers went into the PCR. TCRdb's copy holds only in-frame clones and misses some; the assay was immunoSEQ multiplex PCR. This sample has 100,000 to 150,000 clones, with 70% to 80% found just once. General observations from the study: The presence/absence work took it that sequencing depth was about the same across donors. Among TCR beta chains, those listed as cytomegalovirus-associated numbered approximately 150.

This receptor was obtained from a woman aged 55-69 years in good health and CMV-seropositive. The source material was PBMCs.

This CDR3 reads CSVEEGKLAGAADTQYF. The CDR3, as DNA: TGCAGCGTTGAGGAGGGGAAACTAGCGGGGGCCGCAGATACGCAGTATTTT. The chain is built from TRBV29-1 and TRBJ2-3; 11 bases are shared with TRBD2. Germline V CDR1 and CDR2: SQVTM, ANQGSEA. This CDR3 region has 17 residues. Losses at the gene ends were 3 bases for V and 4 bases for J; bases not matched to a gene: 12.